This T cell receptor beta chain was sequenced for a study of blood T cell repertoires in COVID-19 (dated by TCRdb to about 2020). For the study in its entirety: Samples from collaborators originated in the United States, Italy and Spain and spanned both the acute and convalescent phases of COVID-19. The prospective study material was composed of cDNA or gDNA derived from T cells, B-cell-depleted T cells, or PBMCs. Subjects who had been exposed to COVID-19, were actively infected with it, or had recovered from it provided the deeply sampled blood TCRbeta repertoires that made up the dataset. The repertoires were released in a freely available public database meant as a resource for research on the immune response to SARS-CoV-2. The samples were drawn from the first 160 participants of the ongoing ImmuneRACE study and from some 1,300 subjects provided by 6 global collaborators. Nearly every sample came with metadata listing a de-identified subject ID, COVID-19 status, age in years and sex. Where HLA class I and class II types were available, the types were taken from metadata supplied by the sample provider, not from assay-based typing. On the study overall, not on this receptor specifically: Clinical and demographic metadata were provided uncurated, with the amount varying by source and participant.

V is clipped by 4 bases and J by 8 bases, and the sequence between their germline boundaries is 15 bases long. CDR1 and CDR2 (SGHDT, YYEEEE) derive from the germline V gene. The CDR3 numbers 13 residues from cysteine through phenylalanine. Only the CDR3 part of the read is kept: 39 bases, read in frame from the first base. TCRbeta CDR3 regions were amplified from genomic DNA by means of the immunoSEQ Assay, a bias-controlled multiplex PCR. Under the source paper's analysis protocol: Nucleated cell counts per sample were estimated from amplification of reference gene primers within the assay. Sequence reads were collapsed and filtered to measure the absolute abundance of every unique TCRbeta CDR3 rearrangement. For each sample, productive Simpson clonality was calculated by taking the square root of Simpson's diversity index across productive rearrangements. In its TCRdb copy, this immuneACCESS table keeps in-frame sequences only and misses some clones. Where compared with another copy, unresolved V genes explain less than half of these, and the others have no known cause. From that table come the V and J calls and clone size; the DNA was used to work out D and trimming. The sample contains roughly 50,000 clones, over 85% of them found a single time. The top ten hold 13% of the sample.

Comments on this clone: The antigen this receptor binds is unknown. The record has no base qualities; no much larger clone is one base away.

The collaborating institutions used their own protocols to collect whole blood in K2EDTA tubes. For TCRbeta analysis, collaborators shipped samples in one of three forms: frozen whole blood, isolated PBMCs, or DNA extracted from either of those sample types. Recombination connected TRBV5-6 to TRBJ1-2, with no D gene named confidently. The receptor was isolated from an elderly man with acute or convalescent COVID-19. What was sequenced was peripheral blood. The sequence in DNA is TGTGCCAGCAGCCCGACTGAGCCGAGGGGCTACACCTTC. It translates to CASSPTEPRGYTF.